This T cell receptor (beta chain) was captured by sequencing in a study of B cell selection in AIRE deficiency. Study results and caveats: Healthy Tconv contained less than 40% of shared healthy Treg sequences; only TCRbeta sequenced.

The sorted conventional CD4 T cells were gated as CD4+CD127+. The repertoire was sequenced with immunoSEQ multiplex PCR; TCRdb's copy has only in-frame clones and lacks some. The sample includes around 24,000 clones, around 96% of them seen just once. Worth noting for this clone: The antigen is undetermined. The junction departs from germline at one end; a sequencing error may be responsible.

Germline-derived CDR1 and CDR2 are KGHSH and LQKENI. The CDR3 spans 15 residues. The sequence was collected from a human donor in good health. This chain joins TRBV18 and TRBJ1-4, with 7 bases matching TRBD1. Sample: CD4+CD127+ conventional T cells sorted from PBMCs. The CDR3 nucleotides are TGTGCCAGCTCACCGATGACAGGGTTCCCTGAAGAACTGTTTTTT. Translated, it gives CASSPMTGFPEELFF.